The present TCR beta chain was sequenced within a study of T cell clonality in common variable immunodeficiency. Regarding the study as a whole: In common variable immunodeficiency, TCR beta chains reportedly carried fewer deletions and N-nucleotide insertions. Shared TCRbeta clones were fewer between CVID subjects than controls. Compared with healthy controls, CVID subjects showed increased TCRbeta clonality, mostly in about a third.

This CDR3 comprises 16 residues. Germline-derived CDR1 and CDR2 are LNHDA and SQIVND (reference sequence). Trimming left V 4 bases short and J 0 bases short, with 13 bases between. Here immunoSEQ multiplex PCR was the method, and the copy in TCRdb shows in-frame clones only, minus some. This repertoire holds about 25,000 clones, and none appear only once. Only a few counts were recorded for this clone. Its target is unknown. The read ends 3 residues early relative to the CDR3; the germline J gene fills the gap. CVID subjects were neither ill nor on immunomodulatory or immunosuppressive medication at sampling.

This rearrangement joins TRBV19 to TRBJ2-1; D is perhaps TRBD1 (6 bases). The material sequenced was peripheral blood mononuclear cells. This sequence was found in a human donor with common variable immunodeficiency. The sequenced CDR3 bases are TGTGCCAGTAGTAGGAACAGGGCGAGCTCCTACAATGAG. It codes for CASSRNRASSYNE. The entire CDR3 sequence reads CASSRNRASSYNEQFF.